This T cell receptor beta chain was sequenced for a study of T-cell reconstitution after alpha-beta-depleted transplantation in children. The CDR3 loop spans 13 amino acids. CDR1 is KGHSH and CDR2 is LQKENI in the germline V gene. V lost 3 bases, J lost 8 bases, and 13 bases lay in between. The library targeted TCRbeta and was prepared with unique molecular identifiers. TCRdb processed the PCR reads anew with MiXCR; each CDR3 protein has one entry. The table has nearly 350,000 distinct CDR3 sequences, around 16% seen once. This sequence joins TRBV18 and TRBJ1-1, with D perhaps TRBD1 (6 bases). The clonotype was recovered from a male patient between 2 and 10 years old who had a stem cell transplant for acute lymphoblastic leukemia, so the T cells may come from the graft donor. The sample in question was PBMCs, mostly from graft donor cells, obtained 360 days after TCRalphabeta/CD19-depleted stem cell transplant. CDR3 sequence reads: CASSPLGGGEAFF. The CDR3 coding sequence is TGTGCCAGCTCACCCCTCGGAGGGGGAGAAGCTTTCTTT.